A single sample gave rise to the 21 T cell receptor beta chains below, sequenced in a study of T cells in Graves' hyperthyroidism and ophthalmopathy. RNA transcripts yielded amplified TCR beta CDR3 regions. HTBI primers drove first-round RT-PCR of the TCR CDR3. One entry per CDR3 protein results from TCRdb running MiXCR on the multiplex PCR reads. This sample has roughly 510,000 distinct CDR3 sequences, with about 20% found just once. Material: blood. The receptors stem from a man younger than 30 with Graves' hyperthyroidism.

Here the CDR3 reads CASSDRRVSAFF. CDR3 nucleotides: TGTGCCAGCAGTGACCGTAGGGTTTCAGCTTTCTTT. The chain employs TRBV6-2 or TRBV6-3 and TRBJ1-1; no reliable D call. The CDR3 loop spans 12 amino acids. The V gene's germline CDR1 is MNHEY and CDR2 SVGEGT. V was clipped by 5 bases and J by 10 bases, with 14 bases between them.

J is TRBJ1-3 and V is TRBV6-1, with D possibly matching TRBD1 (5 bases). CDR3 size: 15 residues. Deletions cut 6 bases from V and 3 bases from J, with 15 bases between. Germline CDR1 MNHNS, CDR2 SASEGT. In nucleotides, the CDR3 is TGTGCCAGCAGCCCCAGCCGGGGCCGTGGAAACACCATATATTTT. This sequence encodes CASSPSRGRGNTIYF.

V usage is TRBV27 and J usage is TRBJ1-1, with 8 bases matching TRBD1. The junction had 7 bases not matched to a gene; V was cut back by 5 bases and J by 5 bases. CDR3 length: 14 residues. CDR1 is MNHEY and CDR2 is SMNVEV in the germline V gene (reference sequence). CDR3 DNA: TGTGCCAGCAGTCCCCGCGACAGGGGTACTGAAGCTTTCTTT. This translates into CASSPRDRGTEAFF.

The gene calls are TRBV11-2 and TRBJ2-4; 7 bases are a match to TRBD2. This CDR3 contains 14 residues. Germline V gene data show CDR1 as SGHAT and CDR2 as FQNNGV. Trimming at V came to 1 base and at J to 14 bases, leaving 11 bases not matched to a gene. CDR3 sequence reads: CASSLGMGAGPKYF. DNA of the CDR3: TGTGCCAGCAGCTTAGGTATGGGAGCGGGGCCTAAGTACTTC.

The chain recombines TRBV19 with TRBJ2-5; D is perhaps TRBD2 (5 bases). The germline V gene has CDR1 LNHDA and CDR2 SQIVND (reference sequence). Trimming took 7 bases from V and 5 from J, leaving 14 bases between them. The CDR3 has 13 residues. CDR3 DNA sequence: TGTGCCAGTACCCGGAGGCTGGGGGAGACCCAGTACTTC. Amino acid sequence: CASTRRLGETQYF.

Many counts were recorded for this clonotype. This chain links TRBV5-1 with TRBJ2-7; 7 nucleotides line up with TRBD1. V was pared by 0 bases and J by 7 bases, with 7 bases of the junction left unmatched. Germline-derived CDR1 and CDR2 are SGHRS and YFSETQ. The CDR3 loop spans 14 amino acids. CDR3 coding DNA: TGCGCCAGCAGCTTGGAGAGGGGGCGCAATGAGCAGTACTTC. The encoded protein is CASSLERGRNEQYF.

In this sample, this clonotype turned up many times. The chain carries TRBV25-1 and TRBJ2-5; D is uncertain. The CDR3 has 12 amino acids. Germline CDR1 and CDR2: MGHDK and SYGVNS. V lost 5 bases to trimming and J lost 1 base, with 5 bases between them. CDR3 amino acids: CASSIRQETQYF. CDR3 coding DNA: TGTGCCAGCAGTATACGCCAAGAGACCCAGTACTTC.

The V gene is TRBV5-1, the J gene TRBJ1-2; 12 bases map to TRBD1. Germline CDR1 and CDR2: SGHRS and YFSETQ. The junction had 9 bases not matched to a gene; V was cut back by 5 bases and J by 7 bases. The CDR3 spans 15 residues. The CDR3 region is CASSSPGQGAAGYTF. Here the CDR3 DNA reads TGCGCCAGCAGTTCCCCGGGACAGGGGGCGGCTGGCTACACCTTC.

This rearrangement joins TRBV15 to TRBJ1-2, with D uncertain. CDR3 length: 12 amino acids. CDR1 is LNHNV and CDR2 is YYDKDF in the germline V gene (reference sequence). V gave up 9 bases and J gave up 8 bases, with 16 bases separating them. The DNA for the CDR3 is TGTGCCACTAAAACTGGGGAAAACGGCTACACCTTC. Translating gives CATKTGENGYTF.

This clonotype was found many times. The chain recombines TRBV28 with TRBJ2-5; 13 nucleotides align to TRBD2. The germline V gene encodes CDR1 MDHEN and CDR2 SYDVKM. The V segment lost 7 bases and the J segment 8 bases; nucleotides outside the gene matches: 16. CDR3 size: 17 residues. CDR3 sequence (DNA): TGTGCCAGCAAAAGAGGGGGACTAGCGGGGATTCGGGAAACCCAGTACTTC. Its translation: CASKRGGLAGIRETQYF. The full variable domain, in which reference TRBV28 and TRBJ2-5 provide the parts outside the CDR3, is DVKVTQSSRYLVKRTGEKVFLECVQDMDHENMFWYRQDPGLGLRLIYFSYDVKMKEKGDIPEGYSVSREKKERFSLILESASTNQTSMYLCASKRGGLAGIRETQYFGPGTRLLVL.

Ten or more counts support this clonotype. A much more abundant neighbour one base away suggests this may be a read error. The CDR3 carries no conserved terminal phenylalanine or tryptophan, so it likely arises from a read error. The chain couples TRBV24-1 to TRBJ1-1; no definite D call. Trimming left V 4 bases short and J 4 bases short, with 3 bases between. Germline-derived CDR1 and CDR2 are KGHDR and SFDVKD. This CDR3 has 11 residues. CDR3 loop: CATSEGTEAFS. The CDR3 coding sequence is TGTGCCACCAGTGAGGGCACTGAAGCTTTCTCT.

Many counts were recorded for this clonotype. The genes are TRBV7-8 and TRBJ1-5, with D hard to call. Germline V gene data show CDR1 as SGHVS and CDR2 as FQNEAQ. The CDR3 consists of 15 residues. The V gene lost 3 bases and the J gene lost 2 bases, with 11 bases spanning the gap. CDR3 bases: TGTGCCAGCAGCTTGCGGGTGTGGGGCAATCAGCCCCAGCATTTT. Amino acids: CASSLRVWGNQPQHF.

V usage is TRBV11-2 and J usage is TRBJ2-7; 9 nucleotides align to TRBD2. The trim removed 5 bases at V and 2 bases at J, leaving 7 bases unmatched. In germline, CDR1 is SGHAT, CDR2 FQNNGV. This CDR3 comprises 15 residues. The CDR3 here is CASSRGGGATYEQYF. The CDR3 bases are TGTGCCAGCAGCCGCGGCGGGGGGGCAACCTACGAGCAGTACTTC.

This clonotype was picked up a small number of times. The chain recombines TRBV20-1 with TRBJ2-7; D is ambiguous. This CDR3 contains 14 residues. In germline, CDR1 is DFQATT, CDR2 SNEGSKA (reference sequence). V was clipped by 3 bases and J by 6 bases, with 18 bases between them. This CDR3 is CSASPRTPLREQYF. The DNA for the CDR3 is TGCAGTGCTAGCCCAAGAACTCCCTTACGCGAGCAGTACTTC.

This clonotype was recorded many times. The chain carries TRBV13 and TRBJ2-5; D assignment may be TRBD1 or TRBD2 (6 bases each). Germline V lookup: CDR1 PRHDT, CDR2 FYEKMQ (reference sequence). Trimming removed 4 bases at V and 5 bases at J, with 14 bases between. This CDR3 region has 14 residues. In nucleotides, the CDR3 is TGTGCCAGCAGCTATGGGGGGCAGAGGGAGACCCAGTACTTC. It encodes CASSYGGQRETQYF.

The CDR3 bases are TGTGCCAGCAGCTTAGGAGCGGGGGCCGGCTACGAGCAGTACTTC. This encodes CASSLGAGAGYEQYF. The chain employs TRBV13 and TRBJ2-7; TRBD2 aligns across 8 bases. Germline-derived CDR1 and CDR2 are PRHDT and FYEKMQ (reference sequence). V lost 0 bases to trimming and J lost 3 bases; unmatched junction nucleotides: 4. The CDR3 totals 15 residues.

V is TRBV28 and J is TRBJ2-7; 7 bases are a match to TRBD2. V gave up 7 bases and J gave up 7 bases; unmatched junction bases: 16. CDR1 MDHEN and CDR2 SYDVKM come from the germline V gene. The length of the CDR3 is 15 residues. CDR3 nucleotides: TGTGCCAGCACCTCACGGGGGGAGGGCCGGGTGGAGCAGTACTTC. Amino acids: CASTSRGEGRVEQYF. The full variable domain, completed using reference TRBV28 and TRBJ2-7, is DVKVTQSSRYLVKRTGEKVFLECVQDMDHENMFWYRQDPGLGLRLIYFSYDVKMKEKGDIPEGYSVSREKKERFSLILESASTNQTSMYLCASTSRGEGRVEQYFGPGTRLTVT.

The genes are TRBV20-1 and TRBJ2-7, with 9 bases aligning to TRBD2. V dropped 3 bases and J dropped 2; count of bases not matched to a gene: 2. Germline-derived CDR1 and CDR2 are DFQATT and SNEGSKA (reference sequence). CDR3 length: 13 amino acids. The CDR3 DNA sequence: TGCAGTGCTAGGGGACTAGCAGCCTACGAGCAGTACTTC. Translating gives CSARGLAAYEQYF.

A few counts support this clonotype. The chain links TRBV4-1 to TRBJ2-2; TRBD2 matches at 12 bases. CDR1 and CDR2 (germline): MGHRA, YSYEKL. Losses at the gene ends were 4 bases for V and 0 bases for J; bases not matched to a gene: 9. The CDR3 covers 19 residues. The CDR3 region is CASSRGLAGSYANTGELFF. The CDR3, as DNA: TGCGCCAGCAGCCGAGGACTAGCGGGGTCCTACGCGAACACCGGGGAGCTGTTTTTT.

The chain couples TRBV6-2 or TRBV6-3 to TRBJ1-1, with a tentative D call TRBD1 (5 bases). V shed 2 bases and J shed 10 bases, with 14 bases lying between them. This CDR3 contains 13 residues. The germline V gene has CDR1 MNHEY and CDR2 SVGEGT. The CDR3 sequence is CASSYRGTKGAFF. The CDR3 nucleotides are TGTGCCAGCAGTTACCGGGGCACAAAGGGAGCTTTCTTT.

This clonotype came up many times. Possible read error: a much larger clone is one base away. The chain is built from TRBV12-3 or TRBV12-4 and TRBJ1-5; D unresolved. The germline V and J ends were trimmed by 0 bases and 0 bases, with 12 bases remaining between them. The CDR3 spans 17 residues. CDR3 amino acids: CASSLALRAPSNQPQHF. Here the CDR3 DNA reads TGTGCCAGCAGTTTAGCGCTCCGAGCCCCTAGCAATCAGCCCCAGCATTTT.